These T cell receptor beta chains were read from a single sample in a study of regulatory T cells in long-lasting Graves disease. Using its own MiXCR run on the multiplex PCR reads, TCRdb lists one record per CDR3 protein. Here the sample spans roughly 560,000 distinct CDR3 sequences, more than 10% being singletons. These same data were also listed under a study on T cells in Graves' hyperthyroidism and ophthalmopathy.

Sequenced material: peripheral blood mononuclear cells (PBMCs), taken at new diagnosis, from a patient treated with antithyroid drugs. Receptors originate from a young woman with Graves disease. Both conserved end residues are part of each CDR3. Each record gives: D gene, J gene, clone size, CDR3 length, V gene, CDR3 protein, CDR3 DNA. D genes are given only for firm matches. Expanded clones are given a class, and other clones once, few, many or no size at all.

>.|TRBJ2-1|few|13|TRBV15
CATSIFGGEEQFF
TGTGCCACCAGCATATTTGGGGGCGAAGAGCAGTTCTTC
>TRBD2|TRBJ2-7|many|15|TRBV6-1
CASSESSGGSYEQYF
TGTGCCAGCAGTGAGTCTAGCGGGGGGTCCTACGAGCAGTACTTC
>.|TRBJ1-1|few|14|TRBV2
CASSGRWTSTEAFF
TGTGCCAGCAGTGGGCGTTGGACAAGCACTGAAGCTTTCTTT
>.|TRBJ1-2|few|15|TRBV4-3
CASSQVRSVTYGYTF
TGCGCCAGCAGCCAAGTAAGGTCAGTGACCTATGGCTACACCTTC
>.|TRBJ2-7|few|14|TRBV5-1
CASSRGGPEGEQYF
TGCGCCAGCTCGAGGGGGGGCCCCGAGGGCGAGCAGTACTTC
>.|TRBJ1-5|many|13|TRBV4-3
CASSPEGEPPQHF
TGCGCCAGCAGCCCCGAAGGTGAGCCGCCCCAGCATTTT
>.|TRBJ1-4|.|13|TRBV2
CASSEGVGEKLFF
TGTGCCAGCAGTGAAGGTGTCGGGGAAAAACTGTTTTTT
>.|TRBJ1-1|many|14|TRBV18
CASSNTGTNTEAFF
TGTGCCAGCTCGAATACAGGGACGAACACTGAAGCTTTCTTT
>.|TRBJ2-1|.|15|TRBV29-1
CSVEEPRGVGVEQFF
TGCAGCGTTGAAGAACCTAGGGGGGTGGGGGTTGAGCAGTTCTTC
>.|TRBJ1-3|.|21|TRBV6-1
CASSQDFPVRIVRSSGNTIYF
TGTGCCAGCAGCCAAGATTTTCCGGTTCGGATAGTTAGGTCCTCTGGAAACACCATATATTTT
>TRBD1|TRBJ2-2|.|14|TRBV29-1
CSVPGQGPTGELFF
TGCAGCGTCCCGGGACAGGGGCCAACCGGGGAGCTGTTTTTT
>.|TRBJ2-1|many|13|TRBV18
CASSPGRGNEQFF
TGTGCCAGCTCTCCAGGCCGGGGCAATGAGCAGTTCTTC
>.|TRBJ2-1|many|16|TRBV6-1
CASSYPEGSNGNEQFF
TGTGCCAGCAGCTATCCAGAGGGGTCAAACGGCAATGAGCAGTTCTTC
>.|TRBJ1-1|.|14|TRBV11-2
CASSPNLWDTEAFF
TGTGCCAGCAGCCCCAACTTGTGGGACACTGAAGCTTTCTTT
>.|TRBJ2-7|many|13|TRBV28
CASSMPGAYEQYF
TGTGCCAGCAGTATGCCGGGAGCCTACGAGCAGTACTTC
>TRBD2|TRBJ2-1|.|14|TRBV7-2
CASRPSGGTDTQSF
TGTGCCAGCAGACCCAGCGGGGGCACAGATACGCAGTCTTTT
>TRBD2|TRBJ2-7|many|14|TRBV12-3/TRBV12-4
CASSIAGISYEQYF
TGTGCCAGCAGCATAGCGGGCATCTCCTACGAGCAGTACTTC
>.|TRBJ2-3|many|16|TRBV24-1
CATSDRTSPSTDTQYF
TGTGCCACCAGTGATCGGACATCTCCTAGCACAGATACGCAGTATTTT
>TRBD2|TRBJ2-5|many|14|TRBV19
CASKASGRAETQYF
TGTGCCAGTAAAGCTAGCGGGAGGGCTGAGACCCAGTACTTC
>.|TRBJ1-1|many|13|TRBV13
CASSFSQSLGAFF
TGTGCCAGCAGCTTCTCACAGTCGTTGGGAGCTTTCTTT
>.|TRBJ2-3|.|16|TRBV7-6
CASSLSRGYRTDTQYF
TGTGCCAGCAGCTTATCTAGGGGGTATAGAACAGATACGCAGTATTTT
>TRBD1|TRBJ1-5|many|15|TRBV7-9
CASSVQGGGNQPQHF
TGTGCCAGCAGCGTACAGGGGGGCGGCAATCAGCCCCAGCATTTT
>.|TRBJ1-1|.|16|TRBV24-1
CATSPSNRASGTEAFF
TGTGCCACCAGTCCGTCAAACAGGGCTTCGGGCACTGAAGCTTTCTTT
>.|TRBJ1-6|many|15|TRBV7-8
CASSLVSAGTSPLHF
TGTGCCAGCAGCTTAGTATCGGCAGGGACCTCACCCCTCCACTTT
>.|TRBJ1-5|few|13|TRBV18
CASSPGFIEPQHF
TGTGCCAGCTCACCAGGGTTCATAGAGCCCCAGCATTTT
>.|TRBJ1-4|many|13|TRBV5-1
CASSWTVGEKLFF
TGCGCCAGCAGCTGGACAGTCGGTGAAAAACTGTTTTTT
>.|TRBJ1-2|.|14|TRBV7-9
CASSPQTANYGYTF
TGTGCCAGCAGCCCCCAGACTGCTAACTATGGCTACACCTTC
>.|TRBJ2-5|.|12|TRBV10-3
CAISEGQETQYF
TGTGCCATCAGTGAAGGGCAAGAGACCCAGTACTTC
>.|TRBJ1-2|.|14|TRBV3-2
CASTSIRGRYGYTF
TGTGCCAGCACATCAATCAGGGGAAGGTATGGCTACACCTTC
>.|TRBJ1-4|many|13|TRBV9
CASSRQVGEKLFF
TGTGCCAGCAGCCGACAGGTGGGGGAAAAACTGTTTTTT
>.|TRBJ1-5|many|14|TRBV12-3/TRBV12-4
CASSPHGVGQPQHF
TGTGCCAGCAGCCCCCATGGGGTGGGTCAGCCCCAGCATTTT
>.|TRBJ1-4|.|13|TRBV27
CASSVVFNEKLFF
TGTGCCAGCAGTGTGGTGTTTAATGAAAAACTGTTTTTT
>.|TRBJ1-1|many|15|TRBV14
CASSPSESTRYFAFF
TGTGCCAGCAGCCCCTCAGAAAGTACCCGCTATTTTGCTTTCTTT
>TRBD2|TRBJ2-1|many|17|TRBV24-1
CATSEGSGSSFYNEQFF
TGTGCCACCAGTGAGGGTAGCGGGAGCAGTTTCTACAATGAGCAGTTCTTC
>.|TRBJ1-2|many|13|TRBV30
CAWSVTNNYGYTF
TGTGCCTGGAGTGTGACGAATAACTATGGCTACACCTTC
>TRBD2|TRBJ2-3|.|18|TRBV18
CASSTMSLAGAPGNTQYF
TGTGCCAGCTCAACCATGAGCTTAGCGGGAGCCCCAGGGAATACGCAGTATTTT
>.|TRBJ2-2|many|14|TRBV24-1
CATSDLRSTGELFF
TGTGCCACCAGTGATCTTAGATCCACCGGGGAGCTGTTTTTT
>.|TRBJ1-5|many|14|TRBV24-1
CATSDRGRNQPQHF
TGTGCCACCTCAGACCGTGGAAGGAATCAGCCCCAGCATTTT
>TRBD2|TRBJ2-5|few|18|TRBV29-1
CTTMGGLAGAPYRETQYF
TGCACAACAATGGGGGGACTAGCGGGAGCCCCTTACCGAGAGACCCAGTACTTC
>TRBD1|TRBJ2-1|.|15|TRBV9
CASRAGTGAYNEQFF
TGTGCCAGCAGAGCCGGGACAGGGGCCTACAATGAGCAGTTCTTC
>.|TRBJ2-1|many|13|TRBV24-1
CATSAGGVHEQFF
TGTGCCACCAGTGCAGGCGGGGTCCATGAGCAGTTCTTC
>.|TRBJ1-5|many|13|TRBV3-1
CASSQGTFRPQHF
TGTGCCAGCAGCCAAGGGACATTCCGGCCCCAGCATTTT
>TRBD2|TRBJ2-7|many|17|TRBV4-1
CASSPNPGLAGANEQYF
TGCGCCAGCAGCCCGAACCCGGGACTAGCGGGAGCTAACGAGCAGTACTTC
>TRBD2|TRBJ2-1|.|10|TRBV20-1
CSATGGLEFF
TGCAGTGCAACGGGAGGGCTCGAATTCTTC
>TRBD1|TRBJ1-6|many|14|TRBV20-1
CSARGDRENSPLHF
TGCAGTGCTAGAGGTGACAGGGAAAATTCACCCCTCCACTTT
>.|TRBJ2-2|.|15|TRBV19
CASSISSLFTGELFF
TGTGCCAGTAGTATATCTTCCCTATTCACCGGGGAGCTGTTTTTT
>TRBD1|TRBJ2-6|many|20|TRBV19
CASSIDEGAHPDPGANVLTF
TGTGCCAGTAGTATAGATGAGGGGGCTCACCCCGATCCGGGGGCCAACGTCCTGACTTTC
>TRBD2|TRBJ2-1|many|17|TRBV19
CASSMKGLAGGRNEQFF
TGTGCCAGTAGTATGAAAGGACTAGCGGGAGGACGCAATGAGCAGTTCTTC
>TRBD2|TRBJ2-3|.|16|TRBV28
CASSLFLAGGGNTQYF
TGTGCCAGCAGTTTATTCCTAGCGGGAGGCGGAAATACGCAGTATTTT
>.|TRBJ2-7|.|13|TRBV20-1
CSASQRVTYEQYF
TGCAGTGCTAGCCAGAGAGTTACCTACGAGCAGTACTTC
>.|TRBJ1-4|.|15|TRBV15
CATSSEWDFYEKLFF
TGTGCCACCAGCAGCGAGTGGGACTTCTATGAAAAACTGTTTTTT
>.|TRBJ2-2|.|11|TRBV29-1
CSVASAGELLF
TGCAGCGTCGCCAGCGCCGGGGAGCTGCTTTTT
>TRBD1|TRBJ2-7|few|13|TRBV28
CASGTGPSYEQYF
TGTGCCAGTGGGACAGGACCTTCCTACGAGCAGTACTTC
>TRBD1|TRBJ2-3|.|17|TRBV18
CASSLWTGILGTDTQYF
TGTGCCAGCTCACTCTGGACAGGGATTTTGGGCACAGATACGCAGTATTTT
>.|TRBJ2-1|few|15|TRBV19
CASNPTGEDYNEQFF
TGTGCCAGTAACCCAACAGGGGAGGACTACAATGAGCAGTTCTTC